These T cell receptor beta chains were read from a single sample in a study of cytomegalovirus exposure and HLA in healthy donors. TCRdb keeps only in-frame clones here, not all; method: immunoSEQ multiplex PCR. The sample lists 170,000 or so clones; approximately 80% were seen once. Sequences were obtained from PBMCs. The receptors shown here come from a man aged 55 to 70 in good health and CMV-seronegative. CDR3s include the opening cysteine and the closing phenylalanine or tryptophan. D genes are given only for firm matches. Some rows have no size entry. The others give once, few or many, or a class for an expanded clone.

clone_size cdr3_length j_call d_call v_call cdr3_nt cdr3_aa
once 12 TRBJ2-7 NA TRBV15 TGTGCCACCAGCCCCAGTTCCTACGAGCAGTACTTC CATSPSSYEQYF
NA 14 TRBJ2-7 NA TRBV6-5 TGTGCCAGCAGTTCGACATTTGGGGCCTCCGAGCAGTACTTC CASSSTFGASEQYF
NA 15 TRBJ2-3 TRBD2 TRBV10-3 TGTGCCATCAACGAAGGACTAGGTATACCAGATACGCAGTATTTT CAINEGLGIPDTQYF
NA 13 TRBJ1-1 TRBD1 TRBV5-6 TGTGCCAGCAGGCGACAGGGGGGGTCTGAAGCTTTCTTT CASRRQGGSEAFF
NA 15 TRBJ2-1 TRBD2 TRBV7-3 TGTGCCAGCAGCCCATCGAGCGGGAGGGGGAATGAGCAGTTCTTC CASSPSSGRGNEQFF
NA 15 TRBJ1-4 TRBD1 TRBV9 TGTGCCAGCAGCGTGGCGGGACAGTCTAATGAAAAACTGTTTTTT CASSVAGQSNEKLFF
NA 16 TRBJ1-6 NA TRBV19 TGTGCCAGTAGTTCCCCACGGAGCTCCTATAATTCACCCCTCCACTTT CASSSPRSSYNSPLHF
NA 12 TRBJ1-1 NA TRBV7-9 TGTGCCAGCAGCTTAGGAACAGTTGAAGCTTTCTTT CASSLGTVEAFF
NA 16 TRBJ1-4 TRBD1 TRBV5-1 TGCGCCAGCAGCTTGGGTCAGGGGGCAGTGGCTGAAAAACTGTTTTTT CASSLGQGAVAEKLFF
NA 15 TRBJ1-2 NA TRBV30 TGTGCCTGGAGTGTACTACCCCCAGGGGCTGGTGGCTACACCTTC CAWSVLPPGAGGYTF
NA 17 TRBJ2-6 NA TRBV5-1 TGCGCCAGCAGCTTGGACAGGGCCCAAGCCGGGGCCAACGTCCTGACTTTC CASSLDRAQAGANVLTF
NA 19 TRBJ2-1 TRBD1 TRBV7-9 TGTGCCAGCAGCCGTCGGCGGGACAGGGGATTAAGCTCCTACAATGAGCAGTTCTTC CASSRRRDRGLSSYNEQFF
NA 17 TRBJ2-1 TRBD2 TRBV7-2 TGTGCCAGCAGCTTAGCGCCAAGCGGACTAGCCGACAATGAGCAGTTCTTC CASSLAPSGLADNEQFF
NA 14 TRBJ1-6 NA TRBV6-5 TGTGCCAGCAGCCAGGTATTCACGGTTTCACCCCTCCACTTT CASSQVFTVSPLHF